This T cell receptor beta chain is drawn from a study of PD-1 blockade in classical Hodgkin lymphoma. Study information: Each patient was given nivolumab 3 mg/kg through a vein every 2 weeks. Study-level results: Complete responders' baseline diversity resembled that of newly diagnosed patients.

Profiling relied on immunoSEQ multiplex PCR, and the TCRdb table lists in-frame clones only, not all of them. The table has approximately 89,000 clones, about 83% seen once. Time point here: cycle 4 day 1 (C4D1), after less than 7 weeks of nivolumab. Every one of the patients relapsed after autologous stem cell transplantation (brentuximab vedotin exposure was variable). Patients reached a best response of complete response, partial response or progressive disease. The CDR3 is made up of 15 amino acids. Per the germline V gene, CDR1 is SGHTA and CDR2 is FQGTGA. Trimming at V came to 3 bases and at J to 5 bases, leaving 1 base not matched to a gene. Remarks on this clone: What it recognizes is unknown.

The genes are TRBV7-3 and TRBJ2-1; 13 nucleotides align to TRBD2. The sequences come from peripheral blood mononuclear cells (PBMCs), collected before the fourth cycle of nivolumab. The origin of this receptor is a human donor with classical Hodgkin lymphoma. CDR3 nucleotide sequence: TGTGCCAGCAGCTTGGGACTAGCGGGAAACAATGAGCAGTTCTTC. This translates into CASSLGLAGNNEQFF.